This paragraph reports one T cell receptor (beta chain). Its antigen remains unidentified. Assay used: immunoSEQ multiplex PCR; TCRdb lists only in-frame clones, some missing. The repertoire holds about 210,000 clones, with roughly 92% as singletons. The CDR3 has 11 amino acids. Germline assignment: CDR1 KGHSH and CDR2 LQKENI. Trimming cost V 6 bases and J 8 bases, with 8 bases left between them. This sample was taken from a study of T cell responses to AZD1222 COVID-19 vaccine. On the study more broadly: Pooling was applied to second doses at about 4 or about 12 weeks.

The study, taken as a whole, reports: At 160-218 and 743-854, vaccine-associated CD4 TCRs were dominant, and they spanned spike.

This sequence was found in an adult in good health. The rearrangement joins TRBV18 to TRBJ2-1; D gene unclear. The source material was peripheral blood, sampled on day 0 of AZD1222 vaccination. The CDR3, as DNA: TGTGCCAGCTCGCTTAACTATGAGCAGTTCTTC. Translated, it gives CASSLNYEQFF.